These 28 T cell receptor beta chains originate from one sample sequenced in a study of cytomegalovirus exposure and HLA in healthy donors. PCR primers comprised 60 Vbeta and 13 Jbeta primers. This table comes from immunoSEQ multiplex PCR, and its TCRdb copy is limited to in-frame clones, with some not included. The data contain about 110,000 clones, around 81% of them singletons. The source material was PBMCs. The receptors stem from a woman in her thirties in good health and CMV-seronegative.

The gene calls are TRBV4-3 and TRBJ2-3; D possibly corresponds to TRBD2 (6 bases). Trimming removed 0 bases at V and 5 bases at J, with 15 bases between. Germline CDR1 LGHNA, CDR2 YSLEER. The CDR3 covers 16 residues. For the CDR3, the DNA is TGCGCCAGCAGCCAAGATTTCGGGGGACGGGTAGATACGCAGTATTTT. Protein: CASSQDFGGRVDTQYF.

The rearrangement uses TRBV25-1 and TRBJ2-7, with D possibly matching TRBD1 (6 bases). The CDR3 loop spans 14 amino acids. Deletions cut 5 bases from V and 0 bases from J, with 11 bases between. The V gene's germline CDR1 is MGHDK and CDR2 SYGVNS. CDR3 region: CASSYRASSYEQYF. CDR3 nucleotide sequence: TGTGCCAGCAGTTACAGGGCAAGCTCCTACGAGCAGTACTTC.

Points on this clone: The germline gene is not matched at one end of the junction; a read error may be the cause. V gene TRBV5-8 combines with J gene TRBJ1-3; TRBD1 is a possible D gene (6 bases). Germline V gives CDR1 SGHTS, CDR2 YDEGEE. The CDR3 is made up of 15 amino acids. The DNA for the CDR3 is TGTGCCGGCAGCTCGGACAGCCACTCTGGAAACACCATATATTTT. Translating gives CAGSSDSHSGNTIYF.

This chain connects TRBV7-8 to TRBJ1-2; 7 bases match TRBD1. This CDR3 is built from 14 residues. Looked up from germline, CDR1 is SGHVS and CDR2 is FQNEAQ. V trimming: 6 bases; J trimming: 4 bases; junction bases outside the gene matches: 8. The CDR3 loop is CASSTGQVLYGYTF. As DNA, the CDR3 is TGTGCCAGCAGTACAGGACAGGTCCTCTATGGCTACACCTTC.

This chain connects TRBV11-3 to TRBJ2-3, with 8 bases fitting TRBD1. The CDR3 extends over 13 amino acids. Germline loops: CDR1 SGHNT, CDR2 YENEEA. Unmatched junction bases numbered 3, after V lost 4 bases and J lost 6 bases. The CDR3 nucleotides are TGTGCCAGCAGCTCCCGGACAGGGGATACGCAGTATTTT. Translating gives CASSSRTGDTQYF.

V usage is TRBV27 and J usage is TRBJ1-6; the match to TRBD1 covers 9 bases. The junction had 2 bases not matched to a gene; V was cut back by 7 bases and J by 7 bases. Germline CDR1 MNHEY, CDR2 SMNVEV (reference sequence). This CDR3 spans 13 amino acids. The CDR3 DNA follows: TGTGCCAGCAAAGACAGGGGGAATTCACCCCTCCACTTT. It specifies CASKDRGNSPLHF.

The chain couples TRBV5-4 to TRBJ2-2; no clear D gene. Trimming took 6 bases from V and 0 from J, leaving 3 bases between them. The length of the CDR3 is 12 residues. Looked up from germline, CDR1 is SGHNT and CDR2 is YYREEE (reference sequence). The CDR3 protein is CASTANTGELFF. Here the CDR3 DNA reads TGTGCCAGCACAGCGAACACCGGGGAGCTGTTTTTT.

This sequence joins TRBV6-1 and TRBJ1-3; possible D gene TRBD1, 6 bases. CDR3 length: 14 residues. Per the germline V gene, CDR1 is MNHNS and CDR2 is SASEGT. V was cut by 6 bases and J by 7 bases, with 16 bases left in between. As DNA, the CDR3 is TGTGCCAGCAGACTAAAGGACAGCGAGAACACCATATATTTT. Amino acids: CASRLKDSENTIYF.

The chain uses TRBV28 and TRBJ2-1; 7 bases are a match to TRBD2. CDR1 and CDR2 from the germline V gene are MDHEN and SYDVKM. V was clipped by 6 bases and J by 2 bases; unmatched bases: 7. The length of the CDR3 is 15 residues. CDR3 sequence (DNA): TGTGCCAGCAGGTACGGGAGGATCGCCTACAATGAGCAGTTCTTC. The encoded protein is CASRYGRIAYNEQFF.

The V call is TRBV28, the J call TRBJ1-2; 8 bases are shared with TRBD1. Unmatched junction bases numbered 7, after V lost 6 bases and J lost 4 bases. In germline, CDR1 is MDHEN, CDR2 SYDVKM. The length of the CDR3 is 14 residues. CDR3 nucleotides: TGTGCCAGCAGGGTGACAGGGGCGAGCTATGGCTACACCTTC. Translation gives CASRVTGASYGYTF.

This clone was observed once. The rearrangement links TRBV4-1 to TRBJ2-5, with D possibly being TRBD2 (5 bases). CDR3 length: 15 amino acids. Germline V CDR1 and CDR2: MGHRA, YSYEKL. The ends were cut back, 2 bases at V and 0 bases at J, with 10 bases in the middle. The CDR3 DNA is TGCGCCAGCAGCCAACGCGGACTGTACCAAGAGACCCAGTACTTC. Protein sequence: CASSQRGLYQETQYF.

The sample holds one count of this clone. The genes are TRBV6-6 and TRBJ2-2, with TRBD2 as a possible D gene (5 bases). The germline V gene has CDR1 MNHNY and CDR2 SVGAGI (reference sequence). This CDR3 contains 16 residues. Trimming removed 0 bases at V and 7 bases at J, with 15 bases between. CDR3 nucleotides: TGTGCCAGCAGTTACTCGATCCCCAGGACTGGCGGGGAGCTGTTTTTT. Translation gives CASSYSIPRTGGELFF.

The gene calls are TRBV11-3 and TRBJ2-5, with TRBD1 matching over 8 bases. With V trimmed by 5 bases and J by 5 bases, 4 bases remained unmatched. This CDR3 is built from 13 residues. Looked up from germline, CDR1 is SGHNT and CDR2 is YENEEA. CDR3 region: CASSPGGGETQYF. The CDR3, as DNA: TGTGCCAGCAGCCCAGGGGGCGGCGAGACCCAGTACTTC. Drawing the rest from reference TRBV11-3 and TRBJ2-5, the complete variable domain is EAGVVQSPRYKIIEKKQPVAFWCNPISGHNTLYWYLQNLGQGPELLIRYENEEAVDDSQLPKDRFSAERLKGVDSTLKIQPAELGDSAVYLCASSPGGGETQYFGPGTRLLVL.

The chain recombines TRBV28 with TRBJ2-5, with TRBD1 matching over 11 bases. J lost 3 bases, V lost 4 bases, and 1 base had no gene match. CDR1 and CDR2 (germline): MDHEN, SYDVKM. This CDR3 contains 14 residues. This chain's CDR3 is CASSWDRGKETQYF. The CDR3 coding sequence is TGTGCCAGCAGTTGGGACAGGGGGAAAGAGACCCAGTACTTC. Drawing the rest from reference TRBV28 and TRBJ2-5, the complete variable domain is DVKVTQSSRYLVKRTGEKVFLECVQDMDHENMFWYRQDPGLGLRLIYFSYDVKMKEKGDIPEGYSVSREKKERFSLILESASTNQTSMYLCASSWDRGKETQYFGPGTRLLVL.

This clone was seen a single time. V is TRBV4-3 and J is TRBJ2-7, with TRBD2 identical over 8 bases. The germline gives CDR1 LGHNA, CDR2 YSLEER. This CDR3 comprises 20 residues. V was pared by 3 bases and J by 4 bases, with 23 bases of the junction left unmatched. In DNA, the CDR3 is TGCGCCAGCAGCCAGTTATCGGGGGGGGGTGGTCCGGGAGATCTGTACGAGCAGTACTTC. Protein sequence: CASSQLSGGGGPGDLYEQYF.

In this sample, this clone turned up a few times. The rearrangement uses TRBV5-4 and TRBJ1-1; D is possibly TRBD1 (5 bases). Germline CDR1 reads SGHNT; CDR2 reads YYREEE (reference sequence). V was pared by 3 bases and J by 10 bases, with 22 bases between. The CDR3 length is 15 residues. The CDR3: CASSYPGWGELGAFF. Written as DNA, the CDR3 is TGTGCCAGCAGCTACCCTGGTTGGGGGGAGTTGGGAGCTTTCTTT.

V gene TRBV10-2 combines with J gene TRBJ1-1, with D possibly being TRBD1 (6 bases). Trimming left V 6 bases short and J 3 bases short, with 11 bases between. Germline V gene data show CDR1 as WSHSY and CDR2 as SAAADI. The CDR3 loop spans 13 amino acids. The CDR3 here is CASSTTGYTEAFF. CDR3 nucleotide sequence: TGCGCCAGCAGCACAACAGGGTACACTGAAGCTTTCTTT.

This chain connects TRBV9 to TRBJ2-3; D possibly corresponds to TRBD2 (6 bases). Between the trimmed V and J ends, which lost 2 bases and 6 bases, there was a span of 19 bases. Germline loops: CDR1 SGDLS, CDR2 YYNGEE. CDR3 length equals 16 residues. The CDR3 loop is CASSVGGPLELDTQYF. The CDR3 DNA sequence: TGTGCCAGCAGCGTGGGGGGTCCACTTGAGTTGGATACGCAGTATTTT.

This sequence joins TRBV28 and TRBJ2-7; 7 positions match TRBD1. This CDR3 is 14 amino acids long. CDR1 and CDR2 from the germline V gene are MDHEN and SYDVKM. The J segment lost 6 bases and the V segment lost 6 bases, leaving 11 bases of the junction unmatched. The CDR3 loop is CASSNRQGWGEQYF. CDR3 nucleotides: TGTGCCAGCAGCAACCGACAGGGTTGGGGCGAGCAGTACTTC.

The chain joins TRBV6-5 to TRBJ2-3, with D possibly matching TRBD2 (5 bases). V shed 0 bases and J shed 6 bases, with 16 bases lying between them. The length of the CDR3 is 16 residues. Per germline, CDR1 MNHEY and CDR2 SVGAGI. CDR3 DNA: TGTGCCAGCAGTTACTCACTAGAGCTTTCATCGGATACGCAGTATTTT. Its protein is CASSYSLELSSDTQYF.

The chain is built from TRBV5-8 and TRBJ2-2; TRBD2 aligns across 8 bases. CDR1 SGHTS and CDR2 YDEGEE come from the germline V gene. The CDR3 runs 17 residues. V shed 2 bases, J shed 0 bases, and the junction held 6 bases outside the gene matches. The CDR3 reads CASSFPYSGTNTGELFF. The CDR3 region has the DNA TGTGCCAGCAGCTTCCCTTATAGCGGGACGAACACCGGGGAGCTGTTTTTT.

V gene TRBV7-2 combines with J gene TRBJ1-3; possible D gene TRBD1, 5 bases. Germline V gene sequence: CDR1 SGHTA, CDR2 FQGNSA. The CDR3 has 15 residues. The V end was cut by 1 base, the J end by 4 bases, with 11 bases between. The CDR3 here is CASSLVAGEGNTIYF. The CDR3 DNA follows: TGTGCCAGCAGCTTAGTTGCGGGGGAAGGAAACACCATATATTTT.

The rearrangement uses TRBV7-2 and TRBJ2-7; 9 positions match TRBD1. The CDR3 is made up of 16 amino acids. With 5 bases clipped from V and 1 base from J, the junction kept 9 bases outside the gene matches. The V gene's germline CDR1 is SGHTA and CDR2 FQGNSA. The CDR3 sequence is CASSAPPGQGSYEQYF. CDR3 DNA sequence: TGTGCCAGCAGCGCCCCCCCGGGACAGGGTTCCTACGAGCAGTACTTC.

The chain recombines TRBV6-1 with TRBJ2-7; TRBD2 aligns across 7 bases. V trimming: 7 bases; J trimming: 2 bases; junction bases outside the gene matches: 11. Germline CDR1 reads MNHNS; CDR2 reads SASEGT. The CDR3 runs 15 residues. CDR3 sequence reads: CASTFSGLATYEQYF. DNA of the CDR3: TGTGCCAGCACCTTTAGCGGGTTAGCTACCTACGAGCAGTACTTC.

The sample holds a few counts of this clone. The J gene is TRBJ1-5, the V gene TRBV19; the D gene is possibly TRBD1 (5 bases). The germline V and J ends were trimmed by 4 bases and 2 bases, with 15 bases remaining between them. The germline V gene encodes CDR1 LNHDA and CDR2 SQIVND (reference sequence). The CDR3 sequence is 16 residues long. The DNA for the CDR3 is TGTGCCAGTAGTACCTCGGAGGGGTATCGCAATCAGCCCCAGCATTTT. Amino acids: CASSTSEGYRNQPQHF.

V gene TRBV19 combines with J gene TRBJ2-2, with TRBD1 identical over 8 bases. Germline lookup yields CDR1 LNHDA and CDR2 SQIVND (reference sequence). V lost 8 bases and J lost 3; bases outside the gene matches: 5. The CDR3 totals 14 residues. This CDR3 is CASGNRGDTGELFF. The CDR3 nucleotides are TGTGCCAGTGGTAACAGGGGGGACACCGGGGAGCTGTTTTTT.

This clone was observed once. This rearrangement joins TRBV2 to TRBJ2-5; D remains ambiguous. Germline values: CDR1 SNHLY, CDR2 FYNNEI. CDR3 length: 14 residues. V was cut by 2 bases and J by 3 bases, with 10 bases left in between. The CDR3 loop is CASSELRLKETQYF. CDR3 bases: TGTGCCAGCAGTGAATTGCGCTTAAAAGAGACCCAGTACTTC.

This clone was seen only a few times. V is TRBV5-1 and J is TRBJ2-2, with 9 bases matching TRBD2. The CDR3 is 14 amino acids. Trimming at V came to 0 bases and at J to 7 bases, leaving 1 base not matched to a gene. Germline V lookup: CDR1 SGHRS, CDR2 YFSETQ. The CDR3 reads CASSLGLAVGELFF. CDR3 sequence (DNA): TGCGCCAGCAGCTTGGGACTAGCGGTCGGGGAGCTGTTTTTT.